This T cell receptor beta chain derives from a study of blood T cell repertoires in COVID-19. The wider study: Acute-phase and convalescent COVID-19 samples originated in the United States, Italy and Spain. T cells, B-cell-depleted T cells, or PBMCs supplied cDNA or gDNA.

Study processing details: Quantification of nucleated cells was approximated via reference gene primer amplification. The protocol was immunoSEQ multiplex PCR, while the TCRdb copy is restricted to in-frame clones and leaves out a portion. D and trimming come from the DNA, and the V and J calls and clone size come from that table. The top ten clones hold about 1.8% of a sample with around 100,000 clones, 85% of them seen once. The TCR sequence derives from a woman aged 65 to 85 with active or convalescent COVID-19. Sequencing input: peripheral blood.

The CDR3 loop reads CASSTEGVGYQPQHF. In DNA, the CDR3 is TGTGCCAGCAGTACCGAGGGCGTGGGTTATCAGCCCCAGCATTTT. The chain has TRBV6-5 and TRBJ1-5, with D unresolved. Between the trimmed V and J ends, which lost 5 bases and 5 bases, there was a span of 16 bases. This CDR3 is built from 15 residues. Germline V gene sequence: CDR1 MNHEY, CDR2 SVGAGI.